This T cell receptor beta chain was sequenced in a study of shared clonotypes between healthy human individuals. Germline V lookup: CDR1 SGHRS, CDR2 YFSETQ. The CDR3 covers 15 residues. Between the trimmed V and J ends, which lost 0 bases and 10 bases, there was a span of 19 bases. In the sorted-subset replicate PCRs, approximately 200 ng DNA, 25,000 to 30,000 T cell genomes, was used. The repertoire was sequenced with immunoSEQ multiplex PCR; TCRdb's copy has only in-frame clones and lacks some. The repertoire has around 980,000 clones, 78% of them found once; the top ten carry 0.55% to 0.7%. A note on this clone: The antigen remains unidentified.

Study-level findings and limits: Clonotypes shared by all four donors outscored non-shared clonotypes in generation probability. Naive CD4 clonotypes were shared across several donors at roughly 5%.

Within Nashville, Tennessee resided all donors, each a Caucasian adult. Source material: memory CD4+ T cells from PBMCs. The subset denotes: CD45RA-negative fraction. This receptor was obtained from a man younger than 35 in good health. Some clones in this sample may be carry-over from other donors' samples. The chain has TRBV5-1 and TRBJ2-5; D is perhaps TRBD2 (5 bases). The CDR3 DNA is TGCGCCAGCAGCTTGGCCCTGGACTTACCTGGGGACCAGTACTTC. Residues: CASSLALDLPGDQYF. The complete variable domain, with remaining parts taken from reference TRBV5-1 and TRBJ2-5, reads KAGVTQTPRYLIKTRGQQVTLSCSPISGHRSVSWYQQTPGQGLQFLFEYFSETQRNKGNFPGRFSGRQFSNSRSEMNVSTLELGDSALYLCASSLALDLPGDQYFGPGTRLLVL.